What follows is one T cell receptor (beta chain) and its context. The antigen is unknown. Germline CDR1 is MNHGY and CDR2 is SAAAGT. This CDR3 region has 17 residues. V shed 7 bases and J shed 0 bases, with 19 bases lying between them. The data originate from a study of shared clonotypes between healthy human individuals. Overall study results and limits: Apart from blood, nothing was sampled; tissue repertoires likely differ. Generally, naive subsets (rather than memory subsets) showed larger estimated richness.

Deep was the level used in running the assay. Measured with immunoSEQ multiplex PCR; TCRdb has only the in-frame clones, and not every one. The top ten clones hold approximately 1.3% of a sample with about 1 million clones, 65% to 80% of them seen once. The sequence was obtained from a man aged 18 to 29 in good health. The chain employs TRBV6-8 and TRBJ2-1, with a possible D match to TRBD1 (5 bases). Sequencing was done on a sample of memory CD4+ T cells sorted from blood. Subset defined: CD45RA-negative fraction. The CDR3 loop is CASTTDRLPSSYNEQFF. The DNA of the CDR3 is TGTGCCAGCACGACAGACCGGCTTCCTAGCTCCTACAATGAGCAGTTCTTC.